Below are 26 T cell receptor beta chains sequenced from a single sample in a study of technical replicates of blood from a few donors. Only in-frame clones appear in the TCRdb table, and some are missing; sequencing was by immunoSEQ multiplex PCR. The sample consists of under 80,000 clones, approximately 96% of them appearing once. Specimen: T cells isolated from PBMCs. These receptors were taken from a human donor in good health.

J is TRBJ1-1 and V is TRBV9; D ambiguous. The V end was cut by 5 bases, the J end by 2 bases, with 13 bases between. Germline V gene data show CDR1 as SGDLS and CDR2 as YYNGEE. This CDR3 is built from 14 residues. CDR3 DNA sequence: TGTGCCAGCAGAGGGCTTACGGGAAACACTGAAGCTTTCTTT. Its translation is CASRGLTGNTEAFF.

This clone was recorded only once. The chain couples TRBV19 to TRBJ2-1; 8 bases map to TRBD2. The CDR3 totals 16 residues. The V gene's germline CDR1 is LNHDA and CDR2 SQIVND (reference sequence). Trimming cost V 4 bases and J 8 bases; bases outside gene matches: 13. CDR3 sequence: CASSRNSGVGPHEQFF. CDR3 coding DNA: TGTGCCAGTAGTAGAAATAGCGGGGTGGGTCCCCATGAGCAGTTCTTC. The whole variable domain, filled in from reference TRBV19 and TRBJ2-1, reads DGGITQSPKYLFRKEGQNVTLSCEQNLNHDAMYWYRQDPGQGLRLIYYSQIVNDFQKGDIAEGYSVSREKKESFPLTVTSAQKNPTAFYLCASSRNSGVGPHEQFFGPGTRLTVL.

The CDR3 DNA reads as TGTGCCAGTAGCCCAGGTGAGGGGGCTGCAACTAATGAAAAACTGTTTTTT. It translates to CASSPGEGAATNEKLFF. The rearrangement uses TRBV19 and TRBJ1-4; 7 nucleotides align to TRBD1. The CDR3 is 17 amino acids. CDR1 is LNHDA, CDR2 SQIVND, per germline (reference sequence). The junction had 10 bases not matched to a gene; V was cut back by 6 bases and J by 0 bases. The full variable domain, its missing parts supplied by reference TRBV19 and TRBJ1-4, is DGGITQSPKYLFRKEGQNVTLSCEQNLNHDAMYWYRQDPGQGLRLIYYSQIVNDFQKGDIAEGYSVSREKKESFPLTVTSAQKNPTAFYLCASSPGEGAATNEKLFFGSGTQLSVL.

A single count supports this clone. In nucleotides, the CDR3 is TGTGCCAGCACCCTCCCGGGTTTCCCCCCCGGGGAGCTGTTTTTT. Translated, it gives CASTLPGFPPGELFF. V is TRBV7-8 and J is TRBJ2-2, with no clear D. The CDR3 has 15 residues. CDR1 SGHVS and CDR2 FQNEAQ come from the germline V gene. V lost 7 bases and J 6 bases, leaving 18 bases between the germline ends.

This chain uses TRBV30 with TRBJ1-2, with TRBD1 identical over 10 bases. Trimming removed 7 bases from V and 2 bases from J; junction bases left unmatched: 7. This CDR3 region has 14 residues. Germline CDR1 reads GTSNPN; CDR2 reads SVGIG (reference sequence). This CDR3 is CAYYPTGGNYGYTF. The CDR3, as DNA: TGTGCCTACTACCCGACAGGGGGCAACTATGGCTACACCTTC.

The chain links TRBV5-1 to TRBJ2-5, with TRBD2 matching over 7 bases. CDR3 length: 13 amino acids. Germline V gives CDR1 SGHRS, CDR2 YFSETQ. Unmatched junction bases numbered 3, after V lost 3 bases and J lost 4 bases. CDR3 region: CASSWEGSETQYF. The CDR3 DNA sequence: TGCGCCAGCAGCTGGGAGGGTTCAGAGACCCAGTACTTC. The full variable domain, its missing parts supplied by reference TRBV5-1 and TRBJ2-5, is KAGVTQTPRYLIKTRGQQVTLSCSPISGHRSVSWYQQTPGQGLQFLFEYFSETQRNKGNFPGRFSGRQFSNSRSEMNVSTLELGDSALYLCASSWEGSETQYFGPGTRLLVL.

The chain is built from TRBV5-4 and TRBJ1-5; a possible D gene is TRBD1 (5 bases). CDR1 SGHNT and CDR2 YYREEE come from the germline V gene (reference sequence). This CDR3 has 14 amino acids. The germline V and J ends were trimmed by 4 bases and 7 bases, with 15 bases remaining between them. The CDR3 sequence is CASSRAGNGQPQHF. The CDR3 DNA follows: TGTGCCAGCAGCCGGGCAGGGAACGGACAGCCCCAGCATTTT.

The rearrangement links TRBV6-1 to TRBJ2-3; D remains ambiguous. Per the germline V gene, CDR1 is MNHNS and CDR2 is SASEGT. The CDR3 runs 12 residues. Trimming removed 4 bases at V and 4 bases at J, with 6 bases between. Here the CDR3 reads CASSAPADTQYF. In DNA, the CDR3 is TGTGCCAGCAGTGCGCCAGCAGATACGCAGTATTTT.

This clone was seen once. This rearrangement joins TRBV10-2 to TRBJ2-7; tentative D call: TRBD1 (6 bases). Germline CDR1 reads WSHSY; CDR2 reads SAAADI. This CDR3 spans 13 amino acids. V shed 4 bases and J shed 1 base, with 8 bases lying between them. The CDR3, as DNA: TGCGCCAGCAGTGTCAGGGGATCCTACGAGCAGTACTTC. Translating it yields CASSVRGSYEQYF.

This chain links TRBV4-1 with TRBJ2-5; D possibly corresponds to TRBD1 (6 bases). Germline values: CDR1 MGHRA, CDR2 YSYEKL. Trimming removed 1 base from V and 2 bases from J, with 11 bases in between. CDR3 length equals 15 residues. DNA of the CDR3: TGCGCCAGCAGCCAAGTGGGGGCAGGACAAGAGACCCAGTACTTC. It translates to CASSQVGAGQETQYF.

This sequence joins TRBV7-9 and TRBJ1-6, with 7 bases that match TRBD1. With V trimmed by 5 bases and J by 6 bases, 7 bases remained unmatched. The CDR3 runs 15 residues. Germline V CDR1 and CDR2: SEHNR, FQNEAQ (reference sequence). This CDR3 reads CASSPPGGFNSPLHF. In nucleotides, the CDR3 is TGTGCCAGCAGCCCACCAGGGGGTTTTAATTCACCCCTCCACTTT.

The chain joins TRBV4-2 to TRBJ1-5; D is undetermined. Germline CDR1 reads LGHNA; CDR2 reads YNFKEQ. V was cut by 0 bases and J by 1 base, with 7 bases left in between. This CDR3 is 15 amino acids long. The CDR3 bases are TGTGCCAGCAGCCAAGAGGCATCCAGCAATCAGCCCCAGCATTTT. Its protein is CASSQEASSNQPQHF.

V is TRBV5-1 and J is TRBJ2-7; D is unclear. Germline CDR1 SGHRS, CDR2 YFSETQ. There are 13 residues in the CDR3. V lost 3 bases and J lost 2, with 9 bases in between. The CDR3: CASSSPRTYEQYF. DNA for the CDR3: TGCGCCAGCAGCTCGCCGAGGACCTACGAGCAGTACTTC.

In this sample, this clone turned up once. V usage is TRBV6-5 and J usage is TRBJ1-3, with D tentatively TRBD1 (6 bases). Trimming shortened V by 0 bases and J by 5 bases, and 11 bases separated the two germline ends. The germline CDR1 and CDR2 sequences are MNHEY and SVGAGI. The CDR3 covers 15 residues. The CDR3 sequence: CASSYSTTGRNTIYF. CDR3 sequence (DNA): TGTGCCAGCAGTTACTCGACTACAGGGCGAAACACCATATATTTT.

The chain employs TRBV5-4 and TRBJ2-7, with a tentative D call TRBD2 (6 bases). The V end was cut by 4 bases, the J end by 2 bases, with 13 bases between. Looked up from germline, CDR1 is SGHNT and CDR2 is YYREEE (reference sequence). The CDR3 is 14 amino acids. The CDR3 coding sequence is TGTGCCAGCAGCCCTAGCGCGTCTACCTACGAGCAGTACTTC. Amino acids: CASSPSASTYEQYF.

The V and J genes are TRBV10-1 and TRBJ2-3; D is unresolved. With 5 bases removed from V and 3 bases from J, the gap between germline ends came to 9 bases. Germline CDR1 WNHNN, CDR2 SYGVQD (reference sequence). The CDR3 is made up of 13 amino acids. The CDR3 DNA sequence: TGCGCCAGCAGTACAGATTTTACAGATACGCAGTATTTT. Its protein is CASSTDFTDTQYF.

This chain joins TRBV6-4 and TRBJ1-2; 7 bases match TRBD1. The CDR3 is 13 amino acids. Germline V gene sequence: CDR1 MRHNA, CDR2 SNTAGT. Unmatched junction bases numbered 9, after V lost 6 bases and J lost 8 bases. CDR3 DNA: TGTGCCAGCAGCCGACAGGGCGGAGGCGGCTACACCTTC. Protein: CASSRQGGGGYTF.

The chain recombines TRBV18 with TRBJ2-7; TRBD2 matches at 7 bases. Germline V lookup: CDR1 KGHSH, CDR2 LQKENI. Trimming cost V 6 bases and J 2 bases; bases outside gene matches: 10. The CDR3 runs to 15 residues. The CDR3 sequence: CASSLTSGAPYEQYF. As DNA, the CDR3 is TGTGCCAGCTCCCTCACAAGCGGGGCCCCCTACGAGCAGTACTTC. Filled out from reference TRBV18 and TRBJ2-7, the complete variable domain reads NAGVMQNPRHLVRRRGQEARLRCSPMKGHSHVYWYRQLPEEGLKFMVYLQKENIIDESGMPKERFSAEFPKEGPSILRIQQVVRGDSAAYFCASSLTSGAPYEQYFGPGTRLTVT.

The chain uses TRBV4-2 and TRBJ2-3; tentatively, D is TRBD1 (6 bases). Between the trimmed V and J ends, which lost 2 bases and 2 bases, there was a span of 17 bases. This CDR3 is 17 amino acids long. Germline V CDR1 and CDR2: LGHNA, YNFKEQ. As DNA, the CDR3 is TGTGCCAGCAGCCAATTAATAAGGGGGAAAATCACAGATACGCAGTATTTT. Protein product: CASSQLIRGKITDTQYF.

The rearrangement uses TRBV2 and TRBJ1-2; no clear D. The CDR3 is 13 amino acids. Germline CDR1 and CDR2: SNHLY and FYNNEI. V was trimmed by 6 bases and J by 7 bases, leaving 15 bases between them. The CDR3 nucleotides are TGTGCCAGCAGCCCATCGGGAGTATCTGGCTACACCTTC. Its translation: CASSPSGVSGYTF.

The genes are TRBV29-1 and TRBJ1-2; D is perhaps TRBD1 (6 bases). This CDR3 region has 18 residues. The V gene's germline CDR1 is SQVTM and CDR2 ANQGSEA. Between the trimmed V and J ends, which lost 3 bases and 0 bases, there was a span of 23 bases. The DNA of the CDR3 is TGCAGCGTTGATCGGGGGTCCCTTGGAGGGGGGGCTAACTATGGCTACACCTTC. Amino acid sequence: CSVDRGSLGGGANYGYTF.

The chain uses TRBV21-1 and TRBJ2-7; the table names TRBD1, a call not compared with the DNA. TRBV21-1 is deemed a pseudogene. The CDR3 extends over 17 amino acids. The CDR3 DNA reads as TGTGCCAGCAGCAAATGGAGCCGGGACAGGGAAGACTACGAGCAGTACTTC. It translates to CASSKWSRDREDYEQYF.

J is TRBJ2-2 and V is TRBV10-3; 9 nucleotides agree with TRBD1. Unmatched junction bases numbered 9, after V lost 7 bases and J lost 6 bases. Germline lookup yields CDR1 ENHRY and CDR2 SYGVKD. There are 15 residues in the CDR3. The CDR3 sequence: CAIKPGQGESGELFF. The CDR3 DNA sequence: TGTGCCATCAAGCCGGGACAGGGAGAGTCCGGGGAGCTGTTTTTT.

The chain joins TRBV7-2 to TRBJ2-7; D is undetermined. CDR1 is SGHTA and CDR2 is FQGNSA in the germline V gene. The V gene lost 6 bases and the J gene lost 5 bases, with 17 bases spanning the gap. CDR3 size: 14 residues. The DNA of the CDR3 is TGTGCCAGCAGAAAAGGTCTAGGAGAGGACGAGCAGTACTTC. This encodes CASRKGLGEDEQYF.

This chain joins TRBV9 and TRBJ1-6; 8 positions match TRBD1. V lost 2 bases and J lost 8; bases outside the gene matches: 6. From germline, CDR1 is SGDLS and CDR2 YYNGEE. CDR3 length equals 15 residues. CDR3 coding DNA: TGTGCCAGCAGCGTGACAGGGGCGATCGATTCACCCCTCCACTTT. The encoded protein is CASSVTGAIDSPLHF.

This chain uses TRBV9 with TRBJ1-1; TRBD1 might be the D (5 bases). V gave up 4 bases and J gave up 0 bases, with 10 bases separating them. The germline gives CDR1 SGDLS, CDR2 YYNGEE. The length of the CDR3 is 14 residues. CDR3 DNA: TGTGCCAGCAGCCTTGGACACCTGAACACTGAAGCTTTCTTT. Residues: CASSLGHLNTEAFF. Complete variable domain (other parts from reference TRBV9 and TRBJ1-1): DSGVTQTPKHLITATGQRVTLRCSPRSGDLSVYWYQQSLDQGLQFLIQYYNGEERAKGNILERFSAQQFPDLHSELNLSSLELGDSALYFCASSLGHLNTEAFFGQGTRLTVV.